The subject of this entry is one T cell receptor beta chain. With 3 bases removed from V and 8 bases from J, the gap between germline ends came to 20 bases. Germline V gene data show CDR1 as SGHKS and CDR2 as YYEKEE (reference sequence). This CDR3 contains 16 residues. This table comes from immunoSEQ multiplex PCR, and its TCRdb copy is limited to in-frame clones, with some not included. Here the sample spans approximately 160,000 clones, about 81% being singletons. Clinical history as reported by participants underpinned cohort assignment. The data belong to a study of blood T cell repertoires in COVID-19. Study-wide context: PBMCs, B-cell-depleted T cells, or T cells were the source of the cDNA or gDNA that made up the material.

The TCR sequence derives from a man aged 50 to 60 who had recovered from COVID-19. Material for sequencing was PBMCs or T cells enriched from blood (not recorded which). The chain couples TRBV5-5 to TRBJ1-4; D is undetermined. The chain's CDR3 is CASSSGNPRLAEKLFF. CDR3 DNA: TGTGCCAGCAGCTCGGGAAATCCGAGGCTCGCCGAAAAACTGTTTTTT.